This record looks at one T cell receptor (beta chain) sequence and its context. The CDR3 covers 14 residues. Germline CDR1 and CDR2: SEHNR and FQNEAQ (reference sequence). V was clipped by 2 bases and J by 6 bases, with 13 bases between them. The data originate from a study of blood T cell repertoires in COVID-19. Study as a whole: Researchers got acute and convalescent COVID-19 samples from the United States, Italy and Spain. From T cells, B-cell-depleted T cells, or PBMCs came the material, which was cDNA or gDNA.

Original methodology: How many nucleated cells were present was estimated from reference gene primer amplification. Libraries were prepared by immunoSEQ multiplex PCR; TCRdb keeps only in-frame clonotypes and omits some of them. That table is the source of V, J and clone size, and D and trimming were worked out from the DNA. The table includes 95,000 to 110,000 clones, approximately 80% detected once. The sequenced material came from peripheral blood. The receptor was derived from a woman older than 75 with active or convalescent COVID-19. The chain links TRBV7-9 to TRBJ1-1, with D perhaps matching TRBD1 (6 bases). CDR3 sequence (DNA): TGTGCCAGCAGCTTACCGGGGGGGCAGCCTGAAGCTTTCTTT. It is translated as CASSLPGGQPEAFF.